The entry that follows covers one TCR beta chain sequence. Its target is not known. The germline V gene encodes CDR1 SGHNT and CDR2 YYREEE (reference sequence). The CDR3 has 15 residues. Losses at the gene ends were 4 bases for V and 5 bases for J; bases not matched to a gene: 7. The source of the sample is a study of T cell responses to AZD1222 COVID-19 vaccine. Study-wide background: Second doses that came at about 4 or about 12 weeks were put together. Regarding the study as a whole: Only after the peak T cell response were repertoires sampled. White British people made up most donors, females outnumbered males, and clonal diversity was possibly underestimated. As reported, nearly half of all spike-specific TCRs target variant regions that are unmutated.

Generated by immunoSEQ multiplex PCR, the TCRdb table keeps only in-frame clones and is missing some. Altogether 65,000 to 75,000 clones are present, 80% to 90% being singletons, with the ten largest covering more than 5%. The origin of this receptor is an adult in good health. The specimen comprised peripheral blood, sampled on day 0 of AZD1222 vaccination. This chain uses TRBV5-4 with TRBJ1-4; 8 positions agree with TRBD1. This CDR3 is CASSDGQGVNEKLFF. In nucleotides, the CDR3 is TGTGCCAGCAGCGACGGACAGGGAGTGAATGAAAAACTGTTTTTT. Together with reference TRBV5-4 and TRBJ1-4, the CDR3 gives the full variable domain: ETGVTQSPTHLIKTRGQQVTLRCSSQSGHNTVSWYQQALGQGPQFIFQYYREEENGRGNFPPRFSGLQFPNYSSELNVNALELDDSALYLCASSDGQGVNEKLFFGSGTQLSVL.